This entry features one T cell receptor beta chain sequence. Per the study methods: Estimation of nucleated cell counts was performed using reference gene primer amplification. Clones were read by immunoSEQ multiplex PCR, and TCRdb kept only the in-frame ones, dropping some. The V and J calls and clone size were taken over from that table, and D and trimming were inferred from the DNA. The sample carries over 200,000 clones, approximately 90% recorded once. Individuals aged roughly 18 to 95 years were recruited from some 26 US areas. The study assigned cohorts using participant-reported clinical history. Germline V gene data show CDR1 as SGHRS and CDR2 as YFSETQ. The CDR3 loop spans 15 amino acids. The junction had 2 bases not matched to a gene; V was cut back by 3 bases and J by 0 bases. This sample stems from a study of blood T cell repertoires in COVID-19.

The genes are TRBV5-1 and TRBJ2-2, with 7 bases lining up with TRBD2. This sequence was found in a man younger than 35 who had recovered from COVID-19. The specimen was PBMCs or T cells enriched from blood (not recorded which). Here the CDR3 DNA reads TGCGCCAGCAGCTCGGGACTACCGAACACCGGGGAGCTGTTTTTT. This sequence encodes CASSSGLPNTGELFF.